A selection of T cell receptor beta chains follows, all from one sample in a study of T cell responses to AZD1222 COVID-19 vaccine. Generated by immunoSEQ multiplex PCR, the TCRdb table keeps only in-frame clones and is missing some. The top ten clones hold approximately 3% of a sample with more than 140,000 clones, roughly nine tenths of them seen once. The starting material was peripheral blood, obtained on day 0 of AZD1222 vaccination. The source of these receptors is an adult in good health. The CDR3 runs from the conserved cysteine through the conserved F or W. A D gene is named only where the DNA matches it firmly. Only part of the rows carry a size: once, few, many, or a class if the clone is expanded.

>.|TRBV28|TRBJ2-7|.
CASSLGTPNEQYF
TGTGCCAGCAGTTTGGGGACACCCAACGAGCAGTACTTC
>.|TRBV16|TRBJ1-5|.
CASSQSQGNQPQHF
TGTGCCAGCAGCCAAAGTCAGGGGAATCAGCCCCAGCATTTT
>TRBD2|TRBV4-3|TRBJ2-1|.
CASSQGLVTSGKNEQFF
TGCGCCAGCAGCCAAGGTCTGGTGACTAGCGGGAAGAATGAGCAGTTCTTC
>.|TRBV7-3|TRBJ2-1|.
CASSLTGTVGYNEQFF
TGTGCCAGCAGCTTAACGGGGACGGTCGGGTACAATGAGCAGTTCTTC
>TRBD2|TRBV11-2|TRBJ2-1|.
CASSLAGLAGGGQFF
TGTGCCAGCAGCTTAGCAGGACTAGCGGGAGGGGGGCAGTTCTTC
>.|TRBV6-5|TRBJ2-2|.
CASRPGGLNTGELFF
TGTGCCAGCAGGCCGGGGGGCCTGAACACCGGGGAGCTGTTTTTT
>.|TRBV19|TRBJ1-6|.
CASGQSSYNSPLHF
TGTGCCAGCGGACAGAGCTCCTATAATTCACCCCTCCACTTT
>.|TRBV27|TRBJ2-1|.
CASSLSGVDEQFF
TGTGCCAGCAGTCTATCGGGGGTCGATGAGCAGTTCTTC
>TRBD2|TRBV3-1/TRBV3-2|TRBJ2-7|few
CASSQVGSGRRYEQYF
TGTGCCAGCAGCCAGGTGGGGAGCGGGAGGAGGTACGAGCAGTACTTC
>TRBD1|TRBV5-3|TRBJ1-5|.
CARSPEGAGHQPQHF
TGTGCCAGAAGCCCCGAGGGGGCAGGGCATCAGCCCCAGCATTTT
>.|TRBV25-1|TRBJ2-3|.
CASSELNRGTDTQYF
TGTGCCAGCAGTGAATTGAACAGAGGCACAGATACGCAGTATTTT
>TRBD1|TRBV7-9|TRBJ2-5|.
CASSWTDRGAEQETQYF
TGTGCCAGCAGCTGGACGGACAGGGGGGCGGAACAAGAGACCCAGTACTTC
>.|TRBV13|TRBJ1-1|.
CASSVGLGNTEAFF
TGTGCCAGCAGCGTCGGACTGGGGAACACTGAAGCTTTCTTT
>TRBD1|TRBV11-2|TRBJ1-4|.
CASSLVTRGMEKLFF
TGTGCCAGCAGCTTAGTAACCAGGGGGATGGAAAAACTGTTTTTT
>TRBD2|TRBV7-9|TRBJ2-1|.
CASSFGITSGALRGFF
TGTGCCAGCAGCTTCGGGATAACTAGCGGAGCGTTGAGGGGGTTCTTC
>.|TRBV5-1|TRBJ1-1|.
CASSLYGTRNTEAFF
TGCGCCAGCAGCTTGTACGGCACTAGGAACACTGAAGCTTTCTTT
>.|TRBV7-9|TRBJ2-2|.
CASRHKELFF
TGTGCCAGCAGACACAAGGAGCTGTTTTTT
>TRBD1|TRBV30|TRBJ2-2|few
CAWSAAGTGSHGELFF
TGTGCCTGGAGTGCCGCCGGGACAGGGTCTCACGGGGAGCTGTTTTTT
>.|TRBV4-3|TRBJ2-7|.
CASSQDITGYYEQYF
TGCGCCAGCAGCCAAGATATCACAGGGTACTACGAGCAGTACTTC
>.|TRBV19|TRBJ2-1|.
CASSSDSINPYNEQFF
TGTGCCAGTAGCTCGGACAGCATTAATCCCTACAATGAGCAGTTCTTC
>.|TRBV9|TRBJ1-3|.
CASSVGTASGNTIYF
TGTGCCAGCAGCGTAGGGACGGCCTCTGGAAACACCATATATTTT
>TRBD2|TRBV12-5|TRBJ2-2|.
CASGLSSGGFTGELFF
TGTGCTAGTGGTTTGTCTAGCGGGGGATTCACCGGGGAGCTGTTTTTT
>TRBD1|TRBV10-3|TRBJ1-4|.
CAISDWTGGEELFF
TGTGCCATCAGTGATTGGACAGGGGGTGAGGAACTGTTTTTT
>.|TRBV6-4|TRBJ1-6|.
CASSVSPGNSPLHF
TGTGCCAGCAGTGTTTCGCCAGGAAATTCACCCCTCCACTTT
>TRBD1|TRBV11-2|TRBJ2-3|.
CASSRGQERGPFTDTQYF
TGTGCCAGCAGCCGGGGACAGGAAAGGGGACCGTTCACAGATACGCAGTATTTT
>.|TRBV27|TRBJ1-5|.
CASSLKAGPNQPQHF
TGTGCCAGCAGTTTAAAAGCAGGGCCAAATCAGCCCCAGCATTTT
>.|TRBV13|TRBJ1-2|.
CASSSGGDYGYTF
TGTGCCAGCAGCTCGGGGGGTGACTATGGCTACACCTTC
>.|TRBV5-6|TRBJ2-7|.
CASSLGGLTYYEQYF
TGTGCCAGCAGCTTGGGGGGGTTAACCTACTACGAGCAGTACTTC
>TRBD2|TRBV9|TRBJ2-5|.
CASSTSGRASGETQYF
TGTGCCAGCAGCACGAGCGGGAGGGCCTCCGGGGAGACCCAGTACTTC
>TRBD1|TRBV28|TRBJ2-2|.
CASSSTGAGELFF
TGTGCCAGCAGCTCGACAGGGGCCGGGGAGCTGTTTTTT
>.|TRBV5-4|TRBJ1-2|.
CASSLWYSNYGYTF
TGTGCCAGCAGCTTGTGGTACAGCAACTATGGCTACACCTTC
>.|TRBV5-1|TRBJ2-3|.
CASSLATPDTQYF
TGCGCCAGCAGCTTGGCAACTCCAGATACGCAGTATTTT
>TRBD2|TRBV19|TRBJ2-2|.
CASSISRTSGSRGTGELFF
TGTGCCAGTAGTATAAGCAGGACTAGCGGGAGTAGGGGCACCGGGGAGCTGTTTTTT
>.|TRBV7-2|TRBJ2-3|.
CASSLGALSTDTQYF
TGTGCCAGCAGCTTAGGGGCGCTAAGCACAGATACGCAGTATTTT
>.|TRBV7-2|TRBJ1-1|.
CASSEGPGAFF
TGTGCCAGCAGTGAGGGACCTGGGGCTTTCTTT
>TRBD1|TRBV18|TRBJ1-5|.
CASSPGRGRNNQPQHF
TGTGCCAGCTCACCAGGTAGGGGGCGCAACAATCAGCCCCAGCATTTT
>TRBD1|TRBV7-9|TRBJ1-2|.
CASSFMIGTGGGYTF
TGTGCCAGCAGCTTCATGATCGGGACAGGAGGGGGCTACACCTTC
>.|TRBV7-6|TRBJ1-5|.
CASSPEVGASNQPQHF
TGTGCCAGCAGCCCGGAGGTGGGGGCGAGCAATCAGCCCCAGCATTTT
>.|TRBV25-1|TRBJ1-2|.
CASSSGYGYTF
TGTGCCAGCAGTTCTGGCTATGGCTACACCTTC
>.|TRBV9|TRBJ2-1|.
CASSPWGPQVQFF
TGTGCCAGCAGCCCGTGGGGTCCTCAAGTGCAGTTCTTC
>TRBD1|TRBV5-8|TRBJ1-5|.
CASSLGQGAGQPQHF
TGTGCCAGCAGCTTGGGGCAGGGGGCCGGGCAGCCCCAGCATTTT
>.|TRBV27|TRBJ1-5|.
CASRAWGGSSNQPQHF
TGTGCCAGCAGGGCCTGGGGGGGGAGTAGCAATCAGCCCCAGCATTTT
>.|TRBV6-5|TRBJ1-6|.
CASSLTRDSPLHF
TGTGCCAGCAGTCTCACCCGGGATTCACCCCTCCACTTT
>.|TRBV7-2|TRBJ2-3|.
CASSLLADTQYF
TGTGCCAGCAGCTTACTGGCAGATACGCAGTATTTT
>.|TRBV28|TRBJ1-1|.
CASSSPLGGAKNTEAFF
TGTGCCAGCAGTTCCCCCCTAGGAGGGGCGAAAAACACTGAAGCTTTCTTT
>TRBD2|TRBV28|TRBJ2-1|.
CASHGAGGGNEQFF
TGTGCCAGTCACGGAGCGGGAGGGGGCAATGAGCAGTTCTTC
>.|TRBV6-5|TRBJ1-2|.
CATRQTNYGYTF
TGTGCCACAAGACAGACTAACTATGGCTACACCTTC
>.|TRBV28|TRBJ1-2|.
CASSLVALGDGYTF
TGTGCCAGCAGTTTAGTGGCGCTCGGGGATGGCTACACCTTC
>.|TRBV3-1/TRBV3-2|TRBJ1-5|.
CASSQGASRQPQHF
TGTGCCAGCAGCCAAGGAGCCTCCCGGCAGCCCCAGCATTTT
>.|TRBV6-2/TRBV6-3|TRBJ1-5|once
CASSTVAGDQPQHF
TGTGCCAGCAGTACGGTGGCAGGGGATCAGCCCCAGCATTTT
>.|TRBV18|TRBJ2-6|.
CASSPQGPGANVLTF
TGTGCCAGCTCACCACAGGGACCTGGGGCCAACGTCCTGACTTTC
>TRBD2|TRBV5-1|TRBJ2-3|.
CASSLATSGGARTDTQYF
TGCGCCAGCAGCTTGGCAACTAGCGGGGGGGCTAGGACAGATACGCAGTATTTT
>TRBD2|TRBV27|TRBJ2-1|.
CASRVYAAGALYNEQFF
TGTGCCAGCAGAGTGTACGCGGCGGGAGCCCTCTACAATGAGCAGTTCTTC
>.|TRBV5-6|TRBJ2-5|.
CASSFSGLETQYF
TGTGCCAGCAGCTTCTCGGGCCTAGAGACCCAGTACTTC
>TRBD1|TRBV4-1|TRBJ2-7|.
CASSQEVGTGGYEQYF
TGCGCCAGCAGCCAAGAGGTAGGGACAGGGGGCTACGAGCAGTACTTC